This T cell receptor (beta chain) stems from a study of T-cell reconstitution after alpha-beta-depleted transplantation in children. Unique molecular identifiers featured in how the TCRbeta library was prepared. In TCRdb, the PCR reads were re-called with MiXCR into one record per CDR3 protein. Here the sample spans around 190,000 distinct CDR3 sequences, around 7% being singletons. The ends were cut back, 2 bases at V and 4 bases at J, with 14 bases in the middle. The CDR3 is made up of 16 amino acids. Germline values: CDR1 MDHEN, CDR2 SYDVKM. The TCR sequence derives from a boy aged 2-15 years with acute lymphoblastic leukemia, due to receive a stem cell transplant. This chain connects TRBV28 to TRBJ2-2, with TRBD1 as a possible D gene (6 bases). The specimen comprised PBMCs, sampled before TCRalphabeta/CD19-depleted stem cell transplant. The CDR3, as DNA: TGTGCCAGCAGTTTACGCAGGGGACGCGGCACCGGGGAGCTGTTTTTT. Its protein product is CASSLRRGRGTGELFF.